The T cell receptor (beta chain) described here comes from a study of vaccination effects on CD4 cells after COVID-19 (dated by TCRdb to the early 2020s). Looking at the study overall: Across the study, the median time from the second dose to post-vaccine sampling was 72 days (range 14 to 241). The study compared SARS-CoV-2 spike-specific CD4+ TCR repertoires before and after mRNA vaccination in COVID-19 convalescent patients and infection-naive vaccine recipients. The full study included some 10 COVID-19 convalescent patients and several SARS-CoV-2-naive healthy vaccine recipients. In the study, cultures from other donors were sequenced using the Oncomine TCR Beta short-read assay on an Illumina iSeq 100. Study-level results and caveats: In healthy vaccine recipients, vaccine-induced clones were almost all SARS-CoV-2 mono-reactive, with only 1 of 255 being cross-reactive with common cold coronaviruses. Both infection-induced and vaccine-induced clones contracted markedly at late post-vaccination timepoints, which is consistent with waning T cell responses. Limitations of the study were the small number of convalescent patients and the absence of early post-infection timepoints.

In the ViraFEST assay, PBMC were stimulated with viral peptide pools, and antigen-specific CD4+ T cell clonotypes were then identified by expansion using TCR sequencing. After about 9 days of culture, CD4+ T cells were isolated with the EasySep CD4+ T cell isolation kit. Each participant got two doses of an mRNA SARS-CoV-2 vaccine, either BNT162b2 or mRNA-1273. Negative nucleocapsid antibody results before and after vaccination confirmed that the healthy vaccine recipients had no prior SARS-CoV-2 infection. Around 2 million PBMC per well were cultured in IMDM with roughly 5% human AB serum, about 9.4 IU/ml IL-2 and gentamicin, plus 10 ug/ml peptides. On days 3 and 7, half of the culture medium was replaced with fresh IL-2-containing medium. Unless noted otherwise, every peptide stimulation condition was cultured in triplicate wells. PBMC were separated from whole blood using Ficoll-Paque Plus gradient centrifugation and were then either cryopreserved at -140C or used fresh. The spike proteins of SARS-CoV-2 and of the common cold coronaviruses HCoV-NL63, HCoV-OC43 and HCoV-229E were spanned by overlapping peptide pools. The QIAamp micro DNA kit was used to extract genomic DNA from the cultured CD4+ T cells.

Including the terminal cysteine and phenylalanine, the CDR3 comprises 16 residues. Only CDR3 DNA is held: 48 bases, read in frame from base 1. For this chain, trimming is 5 bases at the V end and 1 base at the J end, and the number of junction bases without a gene match is 7. CDR1 is given as SEHNR and CDR2 as FQNEAQ, both from the germline V gene (reference sequence). Concerning this clone itself: Its specific antigen is unknown. Base qualities are not provided; no much larger clone lies one nucleotide away.

Receptor libraries were prepared by the immunoSEQ multiplex PCR assay. DNA from the CD4+ T cells that had been cultured and isolated underwent TCR beta CDR3 sequencing. On the authors' methods: Non-productive TCR sequences were removed and reads were trimmed to the CDR3 region, keeping CDR3s of at least 7 amino acids. The MANAFEST web app was used to pick out antigen-specific clonotypes by comparing their expansion in peptide wells with that in reference cultures. For clones to be considered positive, expansion at FDR<0.05 versus reference and all other wells, an odds ratio above 5, and a frequency above 0.1% in two replicate wells were required. Clonotypes significantly expanded in SARS-CoV-2 spike wells and in at least one common cold coronavirus spike condition were defined as cross-reactive. Using the stringdist R package, CDR3 similarity was measured by Levenshtein distance, and unrooted trees were constructed with ape in R 3.6.1. Held by TCRdb, this immuneACCESS table contains in-frame sequences only and omits some clones. Under half of the omission traces to an unresolved V gene where checked; the cause of the rest is unknown. V, J and clone size derive from that table, while D and trimming were established from the DNA sequence. Within this sample are about 27,000 clones, with about four fifths of them counted one time only. The ten top clones hold roughly 1.4% of the sample.

Recombination joined TRBV7-9 with TRBJ1-1, with TRBD1 identical over 10 junction bases. Source: CD4+ T cells from PBMCs cultured with HCoV-NL63 spike peptides, taken after COVID-19 vaccination. What this sample's cell subset or site label stands for: HCoV-NL63 spike overlapping peptide pool stimulation. This TCR derives from a human donor who received a COVID-19 vaccine. Some clones in this sample may be carry-over from other donors' samples. The base sequence is TGTGCCAGCAGCCCTCGACAGGGGGCCGCGAACACTGAAGCTTTCTTT. This sequence encodes CASSPRQGAANTEAFF.